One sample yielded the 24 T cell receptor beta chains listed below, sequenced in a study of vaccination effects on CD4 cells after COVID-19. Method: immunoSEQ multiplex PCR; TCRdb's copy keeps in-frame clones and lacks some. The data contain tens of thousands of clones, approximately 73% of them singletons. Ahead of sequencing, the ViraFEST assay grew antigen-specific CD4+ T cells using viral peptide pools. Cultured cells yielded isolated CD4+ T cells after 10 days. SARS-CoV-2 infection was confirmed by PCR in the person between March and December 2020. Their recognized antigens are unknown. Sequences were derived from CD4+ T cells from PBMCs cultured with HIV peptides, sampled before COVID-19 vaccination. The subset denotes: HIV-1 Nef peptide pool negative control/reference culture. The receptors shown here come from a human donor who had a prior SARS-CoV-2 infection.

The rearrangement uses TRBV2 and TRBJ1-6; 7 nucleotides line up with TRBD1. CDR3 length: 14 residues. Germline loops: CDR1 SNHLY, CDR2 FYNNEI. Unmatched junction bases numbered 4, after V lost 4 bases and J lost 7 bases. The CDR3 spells CASSVDRENSPLHF. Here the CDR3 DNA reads TGTGCCAGCAGTGTTGACAGGGAGAATTCACCCCTCCACTTT. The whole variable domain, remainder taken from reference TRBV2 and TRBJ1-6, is EPEVTQTPSHQVTQMGQEVILRCVPISNHLYFYWYRQILGQKVEFLVSFYNNEISEKSEIFDDQFSVERPDGSNFTLKIRSTKLEDSAMYFCASSVDRENSPLHFGNGTRLTVT.

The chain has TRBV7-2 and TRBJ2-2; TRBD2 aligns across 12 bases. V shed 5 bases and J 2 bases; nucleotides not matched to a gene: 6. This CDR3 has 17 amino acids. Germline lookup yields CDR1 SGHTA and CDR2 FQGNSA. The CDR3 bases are TGTGCCAGCAGCCTCACTAGCGGGGGGCTCAACACCGGGGAGCTGTTTTTT. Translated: CASSLTSGGLNTGELFF.

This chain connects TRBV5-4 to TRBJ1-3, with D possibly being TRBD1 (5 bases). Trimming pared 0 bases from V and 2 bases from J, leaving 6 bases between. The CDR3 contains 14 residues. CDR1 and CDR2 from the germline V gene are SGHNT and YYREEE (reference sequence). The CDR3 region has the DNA TGTGCCAGCAGCTTGGGGGGGACTGGAAACACCATATATTTT. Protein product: CASSLGGTGNTIYF.

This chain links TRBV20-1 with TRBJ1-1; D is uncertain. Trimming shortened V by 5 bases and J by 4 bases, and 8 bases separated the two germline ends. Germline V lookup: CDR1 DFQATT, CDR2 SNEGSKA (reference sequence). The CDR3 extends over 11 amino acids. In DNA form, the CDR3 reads TGCAGTGCTGCGAGGTTCACTGAAGCTTTCTTT. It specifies CSAARFTEAFF.

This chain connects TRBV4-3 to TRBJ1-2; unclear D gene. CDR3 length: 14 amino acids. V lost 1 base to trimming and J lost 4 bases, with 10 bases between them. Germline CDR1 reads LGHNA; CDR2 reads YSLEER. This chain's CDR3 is CASSQGLGPYGYTF. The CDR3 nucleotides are TGCGCCAGCAGCCAAGGCCTAGGCCCCTATGGCTACACCTTC.

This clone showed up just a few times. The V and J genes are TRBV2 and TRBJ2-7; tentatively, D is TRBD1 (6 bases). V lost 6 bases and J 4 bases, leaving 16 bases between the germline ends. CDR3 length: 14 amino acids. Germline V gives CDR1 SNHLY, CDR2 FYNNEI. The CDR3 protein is CASRAGQLAYEQYF. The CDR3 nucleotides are TGTGCCAGCAGGGCTGGACAGCTGGCTTACGAGCAGTACTTC. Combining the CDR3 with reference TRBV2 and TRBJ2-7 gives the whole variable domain EPEVTQTPSHQVTQMGQEVILRCVPISNHLYFYWYRQILGQKVEFLVSFYNNEISEKSEIFDDQFSVERPDGSNFTLKIRSTKLEDSAMYFCASRAGQLAYEQYFGPGTRLTVT.

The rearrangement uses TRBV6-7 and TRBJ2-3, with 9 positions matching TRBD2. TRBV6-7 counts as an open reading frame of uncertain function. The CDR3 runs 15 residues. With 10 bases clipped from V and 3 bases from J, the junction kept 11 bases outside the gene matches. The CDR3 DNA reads TGTGCCACCACTATGGATAGCGGGGGTACAGATACGCAGTATTTT. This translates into CATTMDSGGTDTQYF.

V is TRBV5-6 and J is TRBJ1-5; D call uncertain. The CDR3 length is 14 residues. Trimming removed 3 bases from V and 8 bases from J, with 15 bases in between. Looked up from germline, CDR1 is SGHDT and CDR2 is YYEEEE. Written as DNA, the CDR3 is TGTGCCAGCAGCTCGTACGGGGAGGGAAAGCCCCAGCATTTT. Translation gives CASSSYGEGKPQHF.

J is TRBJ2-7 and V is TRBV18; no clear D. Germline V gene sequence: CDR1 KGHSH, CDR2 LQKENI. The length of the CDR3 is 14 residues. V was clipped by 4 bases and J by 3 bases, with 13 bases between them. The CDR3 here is CASSLEASGYEQYF. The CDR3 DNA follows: TGTGCCAGCTCACTTGAAGCGTCCGGCTACGAGCAGTACTTC.

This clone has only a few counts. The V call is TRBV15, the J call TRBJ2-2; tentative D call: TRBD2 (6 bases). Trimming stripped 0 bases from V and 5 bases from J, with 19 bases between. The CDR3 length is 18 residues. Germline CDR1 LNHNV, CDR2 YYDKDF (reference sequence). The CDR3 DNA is TGTGCCACCAGCAGAGATGGTAGTCTCCGGGAGAGGACCGGGGAGCTGTTTTTT. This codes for CATSRDGSLRERTGELFF.

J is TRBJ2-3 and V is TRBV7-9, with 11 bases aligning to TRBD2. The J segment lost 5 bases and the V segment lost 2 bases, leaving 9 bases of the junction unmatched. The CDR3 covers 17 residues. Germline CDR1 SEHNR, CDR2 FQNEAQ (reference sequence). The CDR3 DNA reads TGTGCCAGCAGCTTACCCTTAGCGGGGGGGCCCAGAGATACGCAGTATTTT. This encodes CASSLPLAGGPRDTQYF.

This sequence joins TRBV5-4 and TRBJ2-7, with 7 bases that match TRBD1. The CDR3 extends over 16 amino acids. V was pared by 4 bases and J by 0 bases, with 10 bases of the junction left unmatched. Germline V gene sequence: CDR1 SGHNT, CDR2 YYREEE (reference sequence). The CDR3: CASSPPGTVSSYEQYF. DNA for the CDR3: TGTGCCAGCAGCCCACCCGGGACAGTGAGCTCCTACGAGCAGTACTTC.

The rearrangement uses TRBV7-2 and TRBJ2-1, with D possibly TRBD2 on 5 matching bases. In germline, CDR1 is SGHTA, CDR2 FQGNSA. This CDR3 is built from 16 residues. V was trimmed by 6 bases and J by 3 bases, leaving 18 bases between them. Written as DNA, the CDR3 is TGTGCCAGCAGTCCTTTGTCGGGGTACCTCTACAATGAGCAGTTCTTC. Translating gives CASSPLSGYLYNEQFF.

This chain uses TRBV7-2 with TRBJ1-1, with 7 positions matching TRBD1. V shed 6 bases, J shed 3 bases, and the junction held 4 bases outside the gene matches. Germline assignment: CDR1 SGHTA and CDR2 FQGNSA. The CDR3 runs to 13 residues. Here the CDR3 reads CASRFTGDTEAFF. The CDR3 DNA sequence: TGTGCCAGCAGATTTACAGGGGACACTGAAGCTTTCTTT.

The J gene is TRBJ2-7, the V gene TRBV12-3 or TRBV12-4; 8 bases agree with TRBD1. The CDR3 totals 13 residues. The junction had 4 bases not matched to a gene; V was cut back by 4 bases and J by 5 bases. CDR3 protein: CASSWTGLNEQYF. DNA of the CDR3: TGTGCCAGCAGTTGGACAGGGTTAAACGAGCAGTACTTC.

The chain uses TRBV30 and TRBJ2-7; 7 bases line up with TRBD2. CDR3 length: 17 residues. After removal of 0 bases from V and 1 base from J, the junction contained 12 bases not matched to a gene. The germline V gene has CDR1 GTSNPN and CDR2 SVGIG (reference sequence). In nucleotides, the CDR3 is TGTGCCTGGAGTGTAACTAGCGTCTCTCCTGGGTCCTACGAGCAGTACTTC. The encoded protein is CAWSVTSVSPGSYEQYF.

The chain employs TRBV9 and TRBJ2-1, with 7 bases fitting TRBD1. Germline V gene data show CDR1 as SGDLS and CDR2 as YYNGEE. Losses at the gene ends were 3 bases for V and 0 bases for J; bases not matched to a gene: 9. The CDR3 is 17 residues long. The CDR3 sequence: CASSGSLRTGSYNEQFF. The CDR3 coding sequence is TGTGCCAGCAGCGGATCCCTTCGGACAGGCTCCTACAATGAGCAGTTCTTC.

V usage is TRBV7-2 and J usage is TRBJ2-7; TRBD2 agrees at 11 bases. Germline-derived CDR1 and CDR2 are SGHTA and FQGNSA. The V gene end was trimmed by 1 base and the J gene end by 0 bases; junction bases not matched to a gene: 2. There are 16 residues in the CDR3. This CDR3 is CASSLGSGRASYEQYF. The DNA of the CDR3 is TGTGCCAGCAGCTTAGGTAGCGGGAGGGCCTCCTACGAGCAGTACTTC.

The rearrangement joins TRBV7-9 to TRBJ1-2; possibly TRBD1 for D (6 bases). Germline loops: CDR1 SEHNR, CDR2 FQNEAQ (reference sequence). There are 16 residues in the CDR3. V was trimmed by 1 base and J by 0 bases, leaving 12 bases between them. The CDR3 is CASSLGRGAANYGYTF. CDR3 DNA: TGTGCCAGCAGCTTAGGTAGGGGGGCGGCTAACTATGGCTACACCTTC.

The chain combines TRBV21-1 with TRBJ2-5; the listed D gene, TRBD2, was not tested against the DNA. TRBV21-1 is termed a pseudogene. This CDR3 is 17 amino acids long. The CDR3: CASSKYRTTRKQETQYF. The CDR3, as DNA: TGTGCCAGCAGCAAATATCGGACTACCCGAAAGCAAGAGACCCAGTACTTC.

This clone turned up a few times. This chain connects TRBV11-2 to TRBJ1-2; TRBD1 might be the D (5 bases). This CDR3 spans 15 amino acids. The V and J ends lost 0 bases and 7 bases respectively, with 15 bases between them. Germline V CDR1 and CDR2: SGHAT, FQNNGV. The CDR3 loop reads CASSLEPAGDFGYTF. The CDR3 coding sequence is TGTGCCAGCAGCTTAGAACCCGCGGGGGATTTTGGCTACACCTTC.

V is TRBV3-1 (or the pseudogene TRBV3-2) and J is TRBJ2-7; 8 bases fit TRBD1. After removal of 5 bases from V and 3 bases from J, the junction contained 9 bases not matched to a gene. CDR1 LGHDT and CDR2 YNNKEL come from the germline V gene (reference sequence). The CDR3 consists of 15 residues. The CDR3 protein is CASSLPGQAIYEQYF. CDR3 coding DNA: TGTGCCAGCAGCTTACCGGGACAGGCTATCTACGAGCAGTACTTC.

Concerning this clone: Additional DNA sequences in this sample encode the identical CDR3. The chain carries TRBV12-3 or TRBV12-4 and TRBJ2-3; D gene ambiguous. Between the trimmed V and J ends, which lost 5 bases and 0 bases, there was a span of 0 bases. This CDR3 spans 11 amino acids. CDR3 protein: CASSSTDTQYF. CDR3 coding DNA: TGTGCCAGCAGTAGCACAGATACGCAGTATTTT.

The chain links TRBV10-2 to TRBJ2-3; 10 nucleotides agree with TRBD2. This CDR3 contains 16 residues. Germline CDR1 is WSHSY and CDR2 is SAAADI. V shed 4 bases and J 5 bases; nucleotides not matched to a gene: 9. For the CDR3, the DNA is TGCGCCAGCAGTGGCCCCGGACTAGCGGCCAGAGATACGCAGTATTTT. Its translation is CASSGPGLAARDTQYF.